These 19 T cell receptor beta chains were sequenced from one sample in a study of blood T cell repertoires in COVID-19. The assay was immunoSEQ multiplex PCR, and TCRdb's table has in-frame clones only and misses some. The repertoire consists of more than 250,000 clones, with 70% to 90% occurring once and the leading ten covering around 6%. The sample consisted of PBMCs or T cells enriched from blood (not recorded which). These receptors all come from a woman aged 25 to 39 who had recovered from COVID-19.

This CDR3 is CASSLGTGEAFF. The CDR3 DNA sequence: TGCGCCAGCAGCTTGGGGACAGGGGAGGCTTTCTTT. The chain recombines TRBV5-1 with TRBJ1-1; 9 nucleotides agree with TRBD1. Germline V gene sequence: CDR1 SGHRS, CDR2 YFSETQ. The J segment lost 11 bases and the V segment lost 0 bases, leaving 2 bases of the junction unmatched. This CDR3 contains 12 residues.

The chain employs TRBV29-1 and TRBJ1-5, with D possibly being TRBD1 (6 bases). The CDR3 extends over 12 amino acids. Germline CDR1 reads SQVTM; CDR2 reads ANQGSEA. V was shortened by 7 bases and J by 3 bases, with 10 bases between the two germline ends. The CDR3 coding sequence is TGCAGCGCCTCAGGGGCCAATCAGCCCCAGCATTTT. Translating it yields CSASGANQPQHF. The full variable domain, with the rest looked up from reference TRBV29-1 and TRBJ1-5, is SAVISQKPSRDICQRGTSLTIQCQVDSQVTMMFWYRQQPGQSLTLIATANQGSEATYESGFVIDKFPISRPNLTFSTLTVSNMSPEDSSIYLCSASGANQPQHFGDGTRLSIL.

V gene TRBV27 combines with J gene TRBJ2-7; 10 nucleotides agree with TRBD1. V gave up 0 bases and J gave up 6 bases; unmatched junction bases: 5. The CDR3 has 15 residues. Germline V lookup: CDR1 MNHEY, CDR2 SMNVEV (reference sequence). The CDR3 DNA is TGTGCCAGCAGTTTATCGAGGGACAGGGGTATCGAGCAGTACTTC. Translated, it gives CASSLSRDRGIEQYF.

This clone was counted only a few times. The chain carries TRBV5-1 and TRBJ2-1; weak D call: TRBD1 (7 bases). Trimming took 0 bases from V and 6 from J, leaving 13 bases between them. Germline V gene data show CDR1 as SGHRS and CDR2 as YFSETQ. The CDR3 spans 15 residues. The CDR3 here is CASSLGSGGGNEQFF. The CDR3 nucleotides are TGCGCCAGCAGCTTGGGGTCAGGGGGAGGCAATGAGCAGTTCTTC.

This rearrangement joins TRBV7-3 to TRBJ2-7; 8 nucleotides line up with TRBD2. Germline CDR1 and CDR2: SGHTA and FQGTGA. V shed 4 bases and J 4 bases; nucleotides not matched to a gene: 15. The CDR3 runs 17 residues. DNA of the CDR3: TGTGCCAGCAGCTCCAATACTCAACCTGGGACTAGGTACGAGCAGTACTTC. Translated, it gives CASSSNTQPGTRYEQYF. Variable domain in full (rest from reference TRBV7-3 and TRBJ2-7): GAGVSQTPSNKVTEKGKYVELRCDPISGHTALYWYRQSLGQGPEFLIYFQGTGAADDSGLPNDRFFAVRPEGSVSTLKIQRTERGDSAVYLCASSSNTQPGTRYEQYFGPGTRLTVT.

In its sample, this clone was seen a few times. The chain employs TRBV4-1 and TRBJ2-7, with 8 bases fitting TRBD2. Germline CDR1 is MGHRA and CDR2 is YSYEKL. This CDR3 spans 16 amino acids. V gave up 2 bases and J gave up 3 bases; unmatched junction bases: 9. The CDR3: CASSQSGVAGIYEQYF. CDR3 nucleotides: TGCGCCAGCAGCCAATCCGGTGTAGCGGGGATCTACGAGCAGTACTTC.

CDR3 coding DNA: TGTGCCAGCAGCCCTGGATTTAGGACAGGCCTTAATGAAAAACTGTTTTTT. Translation: CASSPGFRTGLNEKLFF. The V gene is TRBV4-2, the J gene TRBJ1-4, with 7 bases that match TRBD1. The CDR3 loop spans 17 amino acids. Looked up from germline, CDR1 is LGHNA and CDR2 is YNFKEQ. The J segment lost 4 bases and the V segment lost 4 bases, leaving 12 bases of the junction unmatched.

Here the CDR3 DNA reads TGTGCCAGCAGCCCCAGGAATGATGAAAAACTGTTTTTT. It yields the protein CASSPRNDEKLFF. The J gene is TRBJ1-4, the V gene TRBV12-3 or TRBV12-4; D remains ambiguous. This CDR3 comprises 13 residues. V lost 6 bases and J 6 bases, leaving 11 bases between the germline ends.

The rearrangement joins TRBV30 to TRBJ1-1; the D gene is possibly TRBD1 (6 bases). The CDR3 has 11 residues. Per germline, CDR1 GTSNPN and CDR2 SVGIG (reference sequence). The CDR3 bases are TGTGCACGAAAAGGGGGCACTGAAGCTTTCTTT. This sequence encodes CARKGGTEAFF.

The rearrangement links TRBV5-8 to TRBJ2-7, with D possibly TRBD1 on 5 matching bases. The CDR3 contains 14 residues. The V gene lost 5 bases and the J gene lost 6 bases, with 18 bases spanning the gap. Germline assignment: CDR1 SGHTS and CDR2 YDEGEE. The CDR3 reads CASRVFPGRVEQYF. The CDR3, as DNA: TGTGCCAGCAGGGTCTTCCCCGGCAGGGTCGAGCAGTACTTC.

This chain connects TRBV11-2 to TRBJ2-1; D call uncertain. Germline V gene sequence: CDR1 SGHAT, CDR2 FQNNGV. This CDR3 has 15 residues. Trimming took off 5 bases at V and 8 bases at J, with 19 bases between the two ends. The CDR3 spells CASSDSGLGLDEQFF. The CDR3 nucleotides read TGTGCCAGCAGCGATAGTGGTCTGGGCTTGGATGAGCAGTTCTTC.

This CDR3 is CASSWRAEGTQYF. The CDR3 bases are TGCGCCAGCAGCTGGAGAGCGGAGGGGACCCAGTACTTC. The chain carries TRBV5-1 and TRBJ2-5, with a possible D match to TRBD2 (6 bases). The V and J ends lost 3 bases and 7 bases respectively, with 13 bases between them. This CDR3 is built from 13 residues. Germline-derived CDR1 and CDR2 are SGHRS and YFSETQ.

The CDR3 nucleotides read TGTGCCACCAGCCTTCGGCCGGAGGGCACAGATACGCAGTATTTT. Protein: CATSLRPEGTDTQYF. This chain uses TRBV15 with TRBJ2-3; TRBD2 is a possible D gene (5 bases). The germline V gene has CDR1 LNHNV and CDR2 YYDKDF (reference sequence). CDR3 length: 15 residues. Trimming cost V 5 bases and J 1 base, with 13 bases left between them.

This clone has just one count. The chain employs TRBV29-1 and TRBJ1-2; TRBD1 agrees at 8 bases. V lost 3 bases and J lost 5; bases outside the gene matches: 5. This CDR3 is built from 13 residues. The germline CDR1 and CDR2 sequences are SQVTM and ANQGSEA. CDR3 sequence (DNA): TGCAGCGTTGATGAGCAGGGGGCGTATGGCTACACCTTC. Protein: CSVDEQGAYGYTF.

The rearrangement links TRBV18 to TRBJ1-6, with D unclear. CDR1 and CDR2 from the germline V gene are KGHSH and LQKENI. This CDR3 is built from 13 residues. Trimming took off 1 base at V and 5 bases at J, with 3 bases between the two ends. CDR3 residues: CASSPLDNSPLHF. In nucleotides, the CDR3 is TGTGCCAGCTCACCACTCGATAATTCACCCCTCCACTTT.

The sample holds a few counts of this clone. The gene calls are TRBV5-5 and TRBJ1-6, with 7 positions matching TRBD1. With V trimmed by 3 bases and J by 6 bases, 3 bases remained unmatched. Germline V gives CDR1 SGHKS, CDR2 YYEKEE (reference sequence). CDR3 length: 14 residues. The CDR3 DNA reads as TGTGCCAGCAGCTGGGGACAGCTTAATTCACCCCTCCACTTT. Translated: CASSWGQLNSPLHF.

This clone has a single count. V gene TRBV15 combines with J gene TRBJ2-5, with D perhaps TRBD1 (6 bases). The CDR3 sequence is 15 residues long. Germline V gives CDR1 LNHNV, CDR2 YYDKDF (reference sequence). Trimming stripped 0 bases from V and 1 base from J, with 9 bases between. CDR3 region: CATSRDSGAQETQYF. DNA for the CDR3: TGTGCCACCAGCAGAGATTCAGGGGCCCAAGAGACCCAGTACTTC.

The CDR3 DNA sequence: TGTGCCAGTAGTATCGCGCAGGGATACACCGGGGAGCTGTTTTTT. Amino acids: CASSIAQGYTGELFF. The chain uses TRBV19 and TRBJ2-2; D is perhaps TRBD1 (5 bases). The ends were cut back, 3 bases at V and 3 bases at J, with 11 bases in the middle. Germline loops: CDR1 LNHDA, CDR2 SQIVND (reference sequence). This CDR3 contains 15 residues.

CDR3 region: CAIKGQGISYEQYF. The CDR3 DNA follows: TGTGCCATTAAGGGACAGGGCATATCCTACGAGCAGTACTTC. This rearrangement joins TRBV24-1 to TRBJ2-7; 9 positions match TRBD1. The germline gives CDR1 KGHDR, CDR2 SFDVKD. This CDR3 has 14 amino acids. J gave up 1 base and V 11 bases, and 8 bases lay outside the gene matches.